Shown below are 10 T cell receptor beta chains from a single sample sequenced in a study of blood T cells in healthy people across ages (dated by TCRdb to the mid-2010s). Libraries came from 5' RACE. Sequencing was performed on an Illumina HiSeq 2500. The second PCR ran for about 6 to 11 cycles and used a J-beta primer mix along with a sample-barcoded 5' primer. Using fastp at Q25 and MiXCR, TCRdb reprocessed the public reads and kept productive beta chains. All rows with the same CDR3 protein become a single entry with the most common DNA and genes. Counted in this sample were some 1.4 million distinct CDR3 sequences; roughly 45% of them appeared once. The top ten constitute 7% to 9% of the sample. Sequencing used blood. Receptors were obtained from a woman aged 18 to 35 in good health.

Many counts were recorded for this clonotype. The rearrangement joins TRBV19 to TRBJ2-5; 10 bases are a match to TRBD2. The CDR3 runs 15 residues. Trimming cost V 2 bases and J 11 bases; bases outside gene matches: 11. Germline CDR1 reads LNHDA; CDR2 reads SQIVND (reference sequence). The CDR3 region is CASSITSGDFDEQYF. CDR3 nucleotides: TGTGCCAGTAGTATAACTAGCGGGGATTTCGATGAGCAGTACTTC.

This rearrangement joins TRBV5-1 to TRBJ1-1; D is undetermined. V was cut by 3 bases and J by 0 bases, with 9 bases left in between. The CDR3 extends over 14 amino acids. The germline gives CDR1 SGHRS, CDR2 YFSETQ. CDR3 coding DNA: TGCGCCAGCAGCTATGACATCCTGAACACTGAAGCTTTCTTT. Translated, it gives CASSYDILNTEAFF.

The rearrangement uses TRBV5-1 and TRBJ1-2, with TRBD1 as a possible D gene (5 bases). Deletions cut 4 bases from V and 6 bases from J, with 13 bases between. CDR1 and CDR2 (germline): SGHRS, YFSETQ. The CDR3 runs 13 residues. The CDR3 spells CASSPLGADGYTF. The CDR3 DNA reads TGCGCCAGCAGCCCCCTCGGGGCGGATGGCTACACCTTC.

This chain connects TRBV5-1 to TRBJ2-6; D not certain. Trimming took off 2 bases at V and 0 bases at J, with 21 bases between the two ends. This CDR3 contains 20 residues. CDR1 is SGHRS, CDR2 YFSETQ, per germline. The CDR3 region is CASSLGRAPQALSGANVLTF. CDR3 sequence (DNA): TGCGCCAGCAGCTTAGGTAGGGCACCCCAAGCCCTCTCTGGGGCCAACGTCCTGACTTTC.

The chain joins TRBV4-1 to TRBJ2-3, with 8 bases fitting TRBD2. V lost 5 bases to trimming and J lost 0 bases; unmatched junction nucleotides: 13. The CDR3 is 18 amino acids. Germline V CDR1 and CDR2: MGHRA, YSYEKL. The CDR3 DNA sequence: TGCGCCAGCAGCGGGGTAGCGGGACCCCGGCAGAGCACAGATACGCAGTATTTT. This sequence encodes CASSGVAGPRQSTDTQYF.

J is TRBJ2-7 and V is TRBV20-1; 9 bases line up with TRBD1. The CDR3 loop spans 15 amino acids. Germline V gene data show CDR1 as DFQATT and CDR2 as SNEGSKA (reference sequence). V was pared by 4 bases and J by 5 bases, with 12 bases of the junction left unmatched. The CDR3 reads CSATRAGQGGNEQYF. The CDR3 nucleotides are TGCAGTGCTACCCGAGCGGGACAGGGTGGGAACGAGCAGTACTTC.

The rearrangement uses TRBV12-5 and TRBJ2-5; perhaps TRBD1 as D (6 bases). Germline V gene lookup returns CDR1 LGHNT and CDR2 FRNRAP. This CDR3 is 15 amino acids long. V dropped 6 bases and J dropped 4 bases, with 18 bases sitting between them. The CDR3 DNA is TGTGCTAGTGGGGCAGCTCCAGGGGTTCGAGAGACCCAGTACTTC. Residues: CASGAAPGVRETQYF.

The V and J genes are TRBV12-3 or TRBV12-4 and TRBJ1-2; 11 nucleotides align to TRBD1. Trimming removed 3 bases from V and 7 bases from J; junction bases left unmatched: 7. The CDR3 totals 15 residues. CDR3 bases: TGTGCCAGCAGTTTTATCGGACAGGGGGCTTTTGGCTACACCTTC. Protein: CASSFIGQGAFGYTF.

This clonotype was counted only a few times. The rearrangement links TRBV10-3 to TRBJ2-7, with D unclear. The CDR3 totals 13 residues. Germline V gene lookup returns CDR1 ENHRY and CDR2 SYGVKD. V was pared by 4 bases and J by 5 bases, with 12 bases between. The CDR3 protein is CAISVVGIDEQYF. CDR3 coding DNA: TGTGCCATCAGTGTGGTAGGGATCGACGAGCAGTACTTC.

The rearrangement joins TRBV20-1 to TRBJ2-1; 7 bases match TRBD2. Per germline, CDR1 DFQATT and CDR2 SNEGSKA (reference sequence). The V segment lost 5 bases and the J segment 7 bases; nucleotides outside the gene matches: 8. The CDR3 totals 13 residues. The DNA for the CDR3 is TGCAGTGCTTTCCGCGGGAGTAGAAATGAGCAGTTCTTC. Translating it yields CSAFRGSRNEQFF.